Below, 10 T cell receptor beta chains from the same sample are listed, as sequenced in a study of blood T cell repertoires in COVID-19. Sequencing used immunoSEQ multiplex PCR; TCRdb keeps in-frame clones, though not all of them. The table lists 180,000 or so clones, 80% to 90% of them singletons. Sequenced: peripheral blood. All receptors derive from a man between 60 and 75 years old with acute or convalescent COVID-19.

V is TRBV10-2 and J is TRBJ1-1; the D gene is possibly TRBD1 (6 bases). The V gene's germline CDR1 is WSHSY and CDR2 SAAADI. Trimming took 1 base from V and 1 from J, leaving 7 bases between them. This CDR3 is built from 14 residues. CDR3 DNA: TGCGCCAGCAGTGAGTTAGGGGGGAACACTGAAGCTTTCTTT. Protein: CASSELGGNTEAFF.

In its sample, this clone was seen a few times. The same CDR3 arises from other DNA sequences in this sample as well. The V and J genes are TRBV20-1 and TRBJ1-5; TRBD1 agrees at 8 bases. V shed 3 bases, J shed 7 bases, and the junction held 8 bases outside the gene matches. The CDR3 is 14 amino acids. Germline values: CDR1 DFQATT, CDR2 SNEGSKA (reference sequence). This chain's CDR3 is CSASRQGAGQPQHF. Here the CDR3 DNA reads TGCAGTGCTAGTCGGCAGGGGGCAGGCCAGCCCCAGCATTTT.

The sample holds a few counts of this clone. The V gene is TRBV18, the J gene TRBJ2-7; TRBD1 might be the D (5 bases). The V gene's germline CDR1 is KGHSH and CDR2 LQKENI. This CDR3 region has 17 residues. Trimming cost V 6 bases and J 5 bases, with 26 bases left between them. CDR3 residues: CASSRHVVGQGQDEQYF. DNA for the CDR3: TGTGCCAGCTCCCGGCATGTGGTCGGGCAGGGCCAAGACGAGCAGTACTTC.

The chain has TRBV5-1 and TRBJ2-1; a weak D match, TRBD2 (6 bases). The CDR3 spans 15 residues. Trimming took off 0 bases at V and 0 bases at J, with 7 bases between the two ends. Per the germline V gene, CDR1 is SGHRS and CDR2 is YFSETQ. CDR3 bases: TGCGCCAGCAGCTTGGACGGGAGCTCCTACAATGAGCAGTTCTTC. This sequence encodes CASSLDGSSYNEQFF. Drawing the rest from reference TRBV5-1 and TRBJ2-1, the complete variable domain is KAGVTQTPRYLIKTRGQQVTLSCSPISGHRSVSWYQQTPGQGLQFLFEYFSETQRNKGNFPGRFSGRQFSNSRSEMNVSTLELGDSALYLCASSLDGSSYNEQFFGPGTRLTVL.

The CDR3, as DNA: TGTGCCAGTTCGACAGGAATACTAGCTAACTATGGCTACACCTTC. Translation: CASSTGILANYGYTF. The rearrangement uses TRBV28 and TRBJ1-2, with D possibly TRBD1 on 6 matching bases. This CDR3 is built from 15 residues. Between the trimmed V and J ends, which lost 9 bases and 0 bases, there was a span of 17 bases. Germline V gene sequence: CDR1 MDHEN, CDR2 SYDVKM.

This chain connects TRBV5-4 to TRBJ1-2; the D is unclear. The V gene's germline CDR1 is SGHNT and CDR2 YYREEE (reference sequence). Trimming shortened V by 0 bases and J by 4 bases, and 10 bases separated the two germline ends. The CDR3 is made up of 14 amino acids. The CDR3 here is CASSLGVEVYGYTF. The CDR3 coding sequence is TGTGCCAGCAGCTTGGGAGTGGAGGTCTATGGCTACACCTTC.

The V call is TRBV14, the J call TRBJ2-7; D possibly corresponds to TRBD2 (6 bases). Germline V lookup: CDR1 SGHDN, CDR2 FVKESK. V lost 0 bases, J lost 6 bases, and 12 bases lay in between. CDR3 size: 14 residues. The CDR3 sequence is CASSQDRRGSEQYF. The CDR3 DNA sequence: TGTGCCAGCAGCCAAGATCGGAGGGGATCCGAGCAGTACTTC.

V is TRBV7-2 and J is TRBJ1-5; D unclear. V was clipped by 1 base and J by 5 bases, with 6 bases between them. This CDR3 region has 13 residues. Germline values: CDR1 SGHTA, CDR2 FQGNSA. CDR3 bases: TGTGCCAGCAGCTTAGGCGTCCATCAGCCCCAGCATTTT. Translated, it gives CASSLGVHQPQHF.

This chain links TRBV18 with TRBJ1-1; D remains unclear. V lost 3 bases to trimming and J lost 5 bases, with 13 bases between them. This CDR3 is built from 14 residues. Germline V lookup: CDR1 KGHSH, CDR2 LQKENI. The DNA of the CDR3 is TGTGCCAGCTCACCGACATACCCACGGACTGAAGCTTTCTTT. Its translation: CASSPTYPRTEAFF.

The gene calls are TRBV4-2 and TRBJ2-3, with 13 bases that match TRBD2. Trimming took 4 bases from V and 2 from J; bases not matched to a gene: 9. The CDR3 contains 18 residues. The germline V gene has CDR1 LGHNA and CDR2 YNFKEQ. CDR3 sequence reads: CASSPTSGRALITDTQYF. The CDR3 DNA sequence: TGTGCCAGCAGCCCTACTAGCGGGAGGGCCCTGATCACAGATACGCAGTATTTT.